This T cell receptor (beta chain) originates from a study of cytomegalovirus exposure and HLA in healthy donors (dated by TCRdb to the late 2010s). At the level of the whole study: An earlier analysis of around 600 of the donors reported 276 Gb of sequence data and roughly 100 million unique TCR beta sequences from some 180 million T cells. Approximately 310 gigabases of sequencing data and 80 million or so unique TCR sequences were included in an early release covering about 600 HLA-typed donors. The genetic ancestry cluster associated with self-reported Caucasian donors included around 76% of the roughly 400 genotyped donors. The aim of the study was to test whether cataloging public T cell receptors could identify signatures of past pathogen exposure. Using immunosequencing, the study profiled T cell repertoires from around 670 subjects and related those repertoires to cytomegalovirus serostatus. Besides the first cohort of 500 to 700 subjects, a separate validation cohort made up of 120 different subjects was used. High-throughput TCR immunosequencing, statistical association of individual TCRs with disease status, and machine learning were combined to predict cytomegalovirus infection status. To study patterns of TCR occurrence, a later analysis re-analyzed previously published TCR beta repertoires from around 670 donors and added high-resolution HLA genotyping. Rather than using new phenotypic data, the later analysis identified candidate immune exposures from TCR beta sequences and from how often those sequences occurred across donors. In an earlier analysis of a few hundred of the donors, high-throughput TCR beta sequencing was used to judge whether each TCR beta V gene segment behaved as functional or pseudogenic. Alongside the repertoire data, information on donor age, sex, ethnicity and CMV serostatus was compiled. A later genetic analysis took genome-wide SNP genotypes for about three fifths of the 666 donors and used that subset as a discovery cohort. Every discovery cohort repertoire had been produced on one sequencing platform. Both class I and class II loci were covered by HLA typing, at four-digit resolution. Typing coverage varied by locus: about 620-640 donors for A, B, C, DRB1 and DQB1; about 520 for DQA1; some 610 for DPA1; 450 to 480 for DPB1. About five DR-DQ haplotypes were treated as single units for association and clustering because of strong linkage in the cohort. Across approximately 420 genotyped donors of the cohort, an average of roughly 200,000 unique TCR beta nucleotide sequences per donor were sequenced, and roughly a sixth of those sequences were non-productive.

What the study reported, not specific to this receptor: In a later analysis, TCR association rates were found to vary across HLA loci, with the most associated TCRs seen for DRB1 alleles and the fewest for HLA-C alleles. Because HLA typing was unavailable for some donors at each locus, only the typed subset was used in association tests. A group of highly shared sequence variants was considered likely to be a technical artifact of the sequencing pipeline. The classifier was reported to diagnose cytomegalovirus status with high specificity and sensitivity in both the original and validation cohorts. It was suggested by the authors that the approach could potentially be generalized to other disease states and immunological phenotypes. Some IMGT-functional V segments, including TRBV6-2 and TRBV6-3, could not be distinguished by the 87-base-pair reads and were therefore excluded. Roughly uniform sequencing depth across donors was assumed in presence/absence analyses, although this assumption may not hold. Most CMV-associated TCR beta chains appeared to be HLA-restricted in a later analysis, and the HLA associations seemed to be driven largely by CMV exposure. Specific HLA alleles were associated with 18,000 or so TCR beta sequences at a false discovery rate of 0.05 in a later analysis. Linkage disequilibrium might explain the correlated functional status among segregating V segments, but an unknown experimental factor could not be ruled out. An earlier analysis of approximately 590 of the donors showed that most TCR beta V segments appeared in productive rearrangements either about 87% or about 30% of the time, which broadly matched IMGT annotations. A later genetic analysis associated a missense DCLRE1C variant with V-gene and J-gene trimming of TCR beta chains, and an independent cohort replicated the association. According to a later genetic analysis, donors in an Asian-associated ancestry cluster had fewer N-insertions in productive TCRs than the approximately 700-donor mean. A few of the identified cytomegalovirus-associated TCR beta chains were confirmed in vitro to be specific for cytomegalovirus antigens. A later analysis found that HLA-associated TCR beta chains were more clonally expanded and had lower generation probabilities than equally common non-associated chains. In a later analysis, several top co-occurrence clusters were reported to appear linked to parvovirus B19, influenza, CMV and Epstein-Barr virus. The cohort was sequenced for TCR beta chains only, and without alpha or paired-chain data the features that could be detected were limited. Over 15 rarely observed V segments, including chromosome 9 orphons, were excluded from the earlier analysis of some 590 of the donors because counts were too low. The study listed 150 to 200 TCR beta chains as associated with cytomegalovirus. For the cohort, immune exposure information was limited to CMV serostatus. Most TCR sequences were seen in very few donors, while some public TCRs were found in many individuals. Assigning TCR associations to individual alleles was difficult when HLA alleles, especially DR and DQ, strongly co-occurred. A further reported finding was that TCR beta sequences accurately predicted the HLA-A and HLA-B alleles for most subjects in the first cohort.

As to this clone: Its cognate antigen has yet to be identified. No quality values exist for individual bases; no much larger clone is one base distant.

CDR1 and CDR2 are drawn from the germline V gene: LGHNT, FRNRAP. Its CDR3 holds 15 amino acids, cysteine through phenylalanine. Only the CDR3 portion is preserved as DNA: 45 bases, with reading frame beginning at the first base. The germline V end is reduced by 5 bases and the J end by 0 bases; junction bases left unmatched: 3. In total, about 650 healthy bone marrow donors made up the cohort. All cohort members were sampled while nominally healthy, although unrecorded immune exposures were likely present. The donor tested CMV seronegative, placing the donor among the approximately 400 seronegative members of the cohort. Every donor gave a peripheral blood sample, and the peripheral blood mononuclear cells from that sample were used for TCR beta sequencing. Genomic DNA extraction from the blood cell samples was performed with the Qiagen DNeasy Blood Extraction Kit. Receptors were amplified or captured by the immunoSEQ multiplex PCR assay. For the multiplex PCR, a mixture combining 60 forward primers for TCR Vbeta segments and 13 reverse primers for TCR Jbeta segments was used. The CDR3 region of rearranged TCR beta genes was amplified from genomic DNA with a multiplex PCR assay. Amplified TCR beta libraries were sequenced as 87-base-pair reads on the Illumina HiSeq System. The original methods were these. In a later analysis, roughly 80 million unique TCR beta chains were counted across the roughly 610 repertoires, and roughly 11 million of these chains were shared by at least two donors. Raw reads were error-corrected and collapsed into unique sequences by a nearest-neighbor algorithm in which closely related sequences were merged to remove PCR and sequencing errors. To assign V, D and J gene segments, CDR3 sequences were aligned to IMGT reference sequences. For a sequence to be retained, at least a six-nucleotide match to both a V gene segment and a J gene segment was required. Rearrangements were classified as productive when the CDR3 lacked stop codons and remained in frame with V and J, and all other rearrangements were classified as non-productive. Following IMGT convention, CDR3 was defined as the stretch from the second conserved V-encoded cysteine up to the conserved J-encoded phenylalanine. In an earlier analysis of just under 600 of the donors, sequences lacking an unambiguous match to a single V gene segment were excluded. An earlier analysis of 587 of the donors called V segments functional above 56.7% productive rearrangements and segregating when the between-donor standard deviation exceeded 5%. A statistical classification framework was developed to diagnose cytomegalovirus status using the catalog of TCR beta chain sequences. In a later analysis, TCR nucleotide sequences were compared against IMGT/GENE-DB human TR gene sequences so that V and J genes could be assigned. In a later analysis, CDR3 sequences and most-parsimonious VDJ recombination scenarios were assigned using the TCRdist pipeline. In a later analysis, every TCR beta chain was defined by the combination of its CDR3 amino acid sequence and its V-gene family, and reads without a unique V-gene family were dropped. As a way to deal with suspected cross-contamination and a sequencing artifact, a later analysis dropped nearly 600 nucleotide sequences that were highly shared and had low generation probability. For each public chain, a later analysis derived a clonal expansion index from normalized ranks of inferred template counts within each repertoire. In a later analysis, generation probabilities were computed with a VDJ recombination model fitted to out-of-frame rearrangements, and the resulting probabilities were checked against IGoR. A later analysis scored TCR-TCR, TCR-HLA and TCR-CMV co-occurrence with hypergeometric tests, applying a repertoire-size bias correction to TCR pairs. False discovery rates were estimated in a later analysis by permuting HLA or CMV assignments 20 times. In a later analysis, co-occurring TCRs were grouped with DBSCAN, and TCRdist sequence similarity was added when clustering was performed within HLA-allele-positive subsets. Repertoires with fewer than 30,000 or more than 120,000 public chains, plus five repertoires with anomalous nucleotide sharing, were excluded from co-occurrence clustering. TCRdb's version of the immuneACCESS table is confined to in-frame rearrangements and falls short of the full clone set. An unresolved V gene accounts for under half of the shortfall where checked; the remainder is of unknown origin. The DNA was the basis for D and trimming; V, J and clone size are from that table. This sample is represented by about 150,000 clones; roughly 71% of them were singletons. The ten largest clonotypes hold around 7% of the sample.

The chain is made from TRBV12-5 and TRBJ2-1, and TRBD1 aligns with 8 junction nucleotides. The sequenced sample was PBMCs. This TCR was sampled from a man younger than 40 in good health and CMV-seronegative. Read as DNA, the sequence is TGTGCTAGTGGTGGGACAGGTTACTCCTACAATGAGCAGTTCTTC. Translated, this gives CASGGTGYSYNEQFF.